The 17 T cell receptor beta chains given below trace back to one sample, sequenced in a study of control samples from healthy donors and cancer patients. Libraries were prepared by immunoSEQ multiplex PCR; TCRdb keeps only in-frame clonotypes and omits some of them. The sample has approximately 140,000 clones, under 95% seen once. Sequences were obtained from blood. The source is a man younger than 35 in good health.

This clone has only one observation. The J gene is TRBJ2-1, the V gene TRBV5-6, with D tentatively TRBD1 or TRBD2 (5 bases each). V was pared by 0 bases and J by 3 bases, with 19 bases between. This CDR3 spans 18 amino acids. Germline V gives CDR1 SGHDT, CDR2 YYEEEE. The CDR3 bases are TGTGCCAGCAGCTTGGCCTCTTGGGACCGATCCCTCTACAATGAGCAGTTCTTC. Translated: CASSLASWDRSLYNEQFF.

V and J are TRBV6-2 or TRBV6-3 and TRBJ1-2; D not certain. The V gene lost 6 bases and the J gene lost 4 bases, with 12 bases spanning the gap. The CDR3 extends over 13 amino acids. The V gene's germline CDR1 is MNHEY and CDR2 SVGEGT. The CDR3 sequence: CASRPQVPYGYTF. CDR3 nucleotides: TGTGCCAGCAGGCCTCAGGTGCCCTATGGCTACACCTTC.

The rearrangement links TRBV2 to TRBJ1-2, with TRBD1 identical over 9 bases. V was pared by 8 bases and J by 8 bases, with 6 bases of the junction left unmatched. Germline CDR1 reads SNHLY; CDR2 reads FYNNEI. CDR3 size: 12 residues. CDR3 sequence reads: CASRGQGGGYTF. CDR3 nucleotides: TGTGCCAGCCGGGGACAGGGTGGAGGCTACACCTTC.

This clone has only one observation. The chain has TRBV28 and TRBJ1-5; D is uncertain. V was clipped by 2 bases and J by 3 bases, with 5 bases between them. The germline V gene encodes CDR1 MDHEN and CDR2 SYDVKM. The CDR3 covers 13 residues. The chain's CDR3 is CASSLDYNQPQHF. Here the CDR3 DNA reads TGTGCCAGCAGTTTAGACTACAATCAGCCCCAGCATTTT.

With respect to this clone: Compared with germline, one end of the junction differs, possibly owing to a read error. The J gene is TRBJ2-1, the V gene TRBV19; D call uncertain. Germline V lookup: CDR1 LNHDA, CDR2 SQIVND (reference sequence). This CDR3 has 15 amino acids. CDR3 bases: TGTGCCAGTAGGTCTCTAACAACCCACTGGAATGAGCAGCTCTTC. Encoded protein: CASRSLTTHWNEQLF.

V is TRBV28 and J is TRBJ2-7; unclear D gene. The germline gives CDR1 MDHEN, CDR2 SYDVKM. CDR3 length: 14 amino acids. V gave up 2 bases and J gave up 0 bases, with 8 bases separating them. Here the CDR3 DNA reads TGTGCCAGCAGTTTACTCTACAACTCCTACGAGCAGTACTTC. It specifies CASSLLYNSYEQYF. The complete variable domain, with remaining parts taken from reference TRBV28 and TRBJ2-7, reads DVKVTQSSRYLVKRTGEKVFLECVQDMDHENMFWYRQDPGLGLRLIYFSYDVKMKEKGDIPEGYSVSREKKERFSLILESASTNQTSMYLCASSLLYNSYEQYFGPGTRLTVT.

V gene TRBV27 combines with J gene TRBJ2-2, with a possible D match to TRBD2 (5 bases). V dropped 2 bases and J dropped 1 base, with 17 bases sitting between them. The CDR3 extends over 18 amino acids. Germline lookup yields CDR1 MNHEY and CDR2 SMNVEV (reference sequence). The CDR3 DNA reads TGTGCCAGCAGTTTAGGGCTAGCCGAGTTTCTGAACACCGGGGAGCTGTTTTTT. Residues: CASSLGLAEFLNTGELFF.

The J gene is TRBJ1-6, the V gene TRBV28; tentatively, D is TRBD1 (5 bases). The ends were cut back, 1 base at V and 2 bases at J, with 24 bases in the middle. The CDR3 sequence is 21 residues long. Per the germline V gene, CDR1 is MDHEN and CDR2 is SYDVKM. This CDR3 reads CASSLYPSGREGRTYNSPLHF. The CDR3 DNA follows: TGTGCCAGCAGTTTATACCCCTCGGGTCGAGAGGGACGGACCTATAATTCACCCCTCCACTTT.

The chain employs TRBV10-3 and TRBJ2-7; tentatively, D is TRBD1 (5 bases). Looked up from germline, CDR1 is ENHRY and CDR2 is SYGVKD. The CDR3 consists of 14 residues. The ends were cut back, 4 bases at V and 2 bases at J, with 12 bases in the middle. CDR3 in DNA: TGTGCCATCAGTGGGATCGACAGCACCTACGAGCAGTACTTC. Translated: CAISGIDSTYEQYF.

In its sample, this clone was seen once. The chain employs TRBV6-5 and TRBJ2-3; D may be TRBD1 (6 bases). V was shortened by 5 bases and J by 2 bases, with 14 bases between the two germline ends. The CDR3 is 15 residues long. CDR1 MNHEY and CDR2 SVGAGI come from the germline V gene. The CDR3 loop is CASSPEGGLTDTQYF. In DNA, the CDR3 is TGTGCCAGCAGTCCCGAAGGGGGTCTCACAGATACGCAGTATTTT.

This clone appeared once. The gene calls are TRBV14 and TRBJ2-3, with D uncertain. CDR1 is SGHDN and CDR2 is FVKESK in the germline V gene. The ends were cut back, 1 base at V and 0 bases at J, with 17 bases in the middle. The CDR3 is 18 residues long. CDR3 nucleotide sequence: TGTGCCAGCAGCCAAGGGCCCGGTCCCTCGGCTAGCACAGATACGCAGTATTTT. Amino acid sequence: CASSQGPGPSASTDTQYF.

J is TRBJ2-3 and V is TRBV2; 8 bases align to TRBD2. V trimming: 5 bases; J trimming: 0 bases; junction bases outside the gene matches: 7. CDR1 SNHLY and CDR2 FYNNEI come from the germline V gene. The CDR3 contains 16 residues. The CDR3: CASSPILAASTDTQYF. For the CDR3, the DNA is TGTGCCAGCAGTCCAATACTAGCGGCTAGCACAGATACGCAGTATTTT. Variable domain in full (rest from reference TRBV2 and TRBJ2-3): EPEVTQTPSHQVTQMGQEVILRCVPISNHLYFYWYRQILGQKVEFLVSFYNNEISEKSEIFDDQFSVERPDGSNFTLKIRSTKLEDSAMYFCASSPILAASTDTQYFGPGTRLTVL.

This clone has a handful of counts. The CDR3 spells CASSLGTTQPQHF. The CDR3 coding sequence is TGTGCCAGCAGCCTAGGGACTACTCAGCCCCAGCATTTT. The V gene is TRBV28, the J gene TRBJ1-5, with TRBD1 as a possible D gene (5 bases). V gave up 6 bases and J gave up 6 bases, with 12 bases separating them. The CDR3 length is 13 residues. Germline CDR1 reads MDHEN; CDR2 reads SYDVKM.

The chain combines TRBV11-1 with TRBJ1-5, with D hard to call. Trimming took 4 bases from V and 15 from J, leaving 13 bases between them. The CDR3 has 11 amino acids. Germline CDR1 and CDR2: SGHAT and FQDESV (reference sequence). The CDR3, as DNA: TGTGCCAGCAGCTCGCGGCCCTGCCGGCATTTT. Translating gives CASSSRPCRHF.

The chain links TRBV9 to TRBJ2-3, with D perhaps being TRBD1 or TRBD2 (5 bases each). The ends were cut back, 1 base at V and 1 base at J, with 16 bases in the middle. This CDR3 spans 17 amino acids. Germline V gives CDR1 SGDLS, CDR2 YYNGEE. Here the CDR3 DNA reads TGTGCCAGCAGCGTACCCGTTACTCTGGGGGGCACAGATACGCAGTATTTT. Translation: CASSVPVTLGGTDTQYF.

This chain's CDR3 is CASSFKGLAGEETQYF. As DNA, the CDR3 is TGCGCCAGCAGCTTTAAAGGACTAGCGGGGGAAGAGACCCAGTACTTC. The chain carries TRBV5-1 and TRBJ2-5; 13 bases map to TRBD2. Germline CDR1 SGHRS, CDR2 YFSETQ. J gave up 3 bases and V 2 bases, and 4 bases lay outside the gene matches. The CDR3 is made up of 16 amino acids.

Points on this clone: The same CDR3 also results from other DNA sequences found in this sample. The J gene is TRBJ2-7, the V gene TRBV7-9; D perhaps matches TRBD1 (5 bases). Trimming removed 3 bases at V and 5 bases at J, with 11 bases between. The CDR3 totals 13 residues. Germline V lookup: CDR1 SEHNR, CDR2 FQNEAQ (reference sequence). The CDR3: CASSLVQGHEQYF. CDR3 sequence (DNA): TGTGCCAGCAGCTTGGTGCAGGGCCACGAGCAGTACTTC.